A selection of T cell receptor beta chains follows, all from one sample in a study of cytomegalovirus exposure and HLA in healthy donors. The assay was immunoSEQ multiplex PCR, and TCRdb's table has in-frame clones only and misses some. The data contain some 59,000 clones, approximately 89% of them singletons. The sequenced sample consisted of PBMCs. Receptors were obtained from a woman under 30 in good health and CMV-seropositive. The CDR3 runs from the conserved cysteine through the conserved F or W. The D gene is left open where the match is weak. Rows give clone size only sometimes, using once, few, many, or a class for an expanded clone.

cdr3_nt: TGTGCCAGCGCCGTGGGGGGGAAGGGCTACACCTTC
cdr3_aa: CASAVGGKGYTF
clone_size: .
d_call: .
v_call: TRBV19
j_call: TRBJ1-2

cdr3_nt: TGCGCCAGCAGCTTCCAGATGAACACTGAAGCTTTCTTT
cdr3_aa: CASSFQMNTEAFF
clone_size: .
d_call: .
v_call: TRBV5-1
j_call: TRBJ1-1

cdr3_nt: TGTGCCTGGAGTCCCGGACAGGGAAATCAGCCCCAGCATTTT
cdr3_aa: CAWSPGQGNQPQHF
clone_size: .
d_call: TRBD1
v_call: TRBV30
j_call: TRBJ1-5

cdr3_nt: TGTGCCAGCAGCGTAGTTAAGGGGCGGACCACTGAAGCTTTCTTT
cdr3_aa: CASSVVKGRTTEAFF
clone_size: .
d_call: .
v_call: TRBV9
j_call: TRBJ1-1

cdr3_nt: TGTGCCAGCAGCTTAGTGGCTAGCGGGGGATACACCGGGGAGCTGTTTTTT
cdr3_aa: CASSLVASGGYTGELFF
clone_size: .
d_call: TRBD2
v_call: TRBV7-2
j_call: TRBJ2-2

cdr3_nt: TGCAGCGTTGATGACAGACTGAACACTGAAGCTTTCTTT
cdr3_aa: CSVDDRLNTEAFF
clone_size: .
d_call: .
v_call: TRBV29-1
j_call: TRBJ1-1

cdr3_nt: TGCGCCAGCAGCTTGCGGCTAGGCACAGATACGCAGTATTTT
cdr3_aa: CASSLRLGTDTQYF
clone_size: .
d_call: .
v_call: TRBV5-1
j_call: TRBJ2-3

cdr3_nt: TGTGCCAGCAGTTTATTGGCCGCTGGCTACACCTTC
cdr3_aa: CASSLLAAGYTF
clone_size: .
d_call: .
v_call: TRBV28
j_call: TRBJ1-2

cdr3_nt: TGTGCCAGCAGTTTAGGATCGGGGAGCAATCAGCCCCAGCATTTT
cdr3_aa: CASSLGSGSNQPQHF
clone_size: .
d_call: .
v_call: TRBV28
j_call: TRBJ1-5

cdr3_nt: TGTGCCACCAGCACACGGACTAGCGGGGGGGCCCGAGAGACCCAGTACTTC
cdr3_aa: CATSTRTSGGARETQYF
clone_size: .
d_call: TRBD2
v_call: TRBV15
j_call: TRBJ2-5

cdr3_nt: TGTGCCAGCAGCTTCGGGGGGGGAACGAACACTGAAGCTTTCTTT
cdr3_aa: CASSFGGGTNTEAFF
clone_size: .
d_call: .
v_call: TRBV7-2
j_call: TRBJ1-1

cdr3_nt: TGTGCCAGCAATAGGGACAGCCCCTACGAGCAGTACTTC
cdr3_aa: CASNRDSPYEQYF
clone_size: once
d_call: TRBD1
v_call: TRBV6-5
j_call: TRBJ2-7

cdr3_nt: TGTGCCAGCAGCCGAGCGGGGGGGCCCGAGACCCAGTACTTC
cdr3_aa: CASSRAGGPETQYF
clone_size: .
d_call: TRBD2
v_call: TRBV7-2
j_call: TRBJ2-5

cdr3_nt: TGCGCCAGCAGCCAAGGGACAGGGGGTAGGACTAATGAAAAACTGTTTTTT
cdr3_aa: CASSQGTGGRTNEKLFF
clone_size: .
d_call: TRBD1
v_call: TRBV4-3
j_call: TRBJ1-4

cdr3_nt: TGTGCCAGCTCACCGCTGGCGGAGGCTAATGGCTACACCTTC
cdr3_aa: CASSPLAEANGYTF
clone_size: few
d_call: .
v_call: TRBV18
j_call: TRBJ1-2